These 7 T cell receptor beta chains share one sample of origin, sequenced in a study of blood T cell repertoires in COVID-19. Clones were sequenced by immunoSEQ multiplex PCR, and TCRdb holds only the in-frame ones, with some missing. The sample lists some 180,000 clones, approximately 91% occurring once. Sequences were obtained from peripheral blood. The origin of the receptors is a man between 18 and 29 years old with COVID-19, enrolled during active disease.

This chain joins TRBV5-6 and TRBJ2-1, with TRBD2 matching over 10 bases. Losses at the gene ends were 0 bases for V and 1 base for J; bases not matched to a gene: 7. In germline, CDR1 is SGHDT, CDR2 YYEEEE. CDR3 length equals 18 residues. The CDR3 DNA is TGTGCCAGCAGCTTGGGGCTAGCGGGAGCCTGGTCCTACAATGAGCAGTTCTTC. As protein: CASSLGLAGAWSYNEQFF.

The chain carries TRBV6-2 or TRBV6-3 and TRBJ1-5; D possibly corresponds to TRBD1 (6 bases). Per germline, CDR1 MNHEY and CDR2 SVGEGT. CDR3 length: 15 residues. V was shortened by 0 bases and J by 6 bases, with 12 bases between the two germline ends. The CDR3 loop is CASSYSNRESQPQHF. The CDR3 nucleotides are TGTGCCAGCAGTTACTCCAACAGGGAAAGTCAGCCCCAGCATTTT.

The chain combines TRBV19 with TRBJ1-2; D is perhaps TRBD1 (5 bases). Trimming removed 5 bases at V and 6 bases at J, with 22 bases between. Germline CDR1 and CDR2: LNHDA and SQIVND (reference sequence). This CDR3 comprises 16 residues. The CDR3: CASSPPPTRGSDGYTF. Here the CDR3 DNA reads TGTGCCAGTAGTCCACCCCCGACGCGGGGGTCGGATGGCTACACCTTC.

The chain links TRBV2 to TRBJ2-2; TRBD2 might be the D (5 bases). Germline V gene data show CDR1 as SNHLY and CDR2 as FYNNEI. The CDR3 has 15 residues. The V end lost 6 bases, the J end lost 6 bases, and 17 bases lay between the germline ends. The CDR3 region is CASSLPILDAGELFF. In nucleotides, the CDR3 is TGTGCCAGCAGCCTACCCATACTAGACGCCGGGGAGCTGTTTTTT. The complete variable domain, with remaining parts taken from reference TRBV2 and TRBJ2-2, reads EPEVTQTPSHQVTQMGQEVILRCVPISNHLYFYWYRQILGQKVEFLVSFYNNEISEKSEIFDDQFSVERPDGSNFTLKIRSTKLEDSAMYFCASSLPILDAGELFFGEGSRLTVL.

This chain joins TRBV6-2 or TRBV6-3 and TRBJ2-3, with 11 nucleotides matching TRBD2. V lost 4 bases and J lost 0; bases outside the gene matches: 6. Germline V gene sequence: CDR1 MNHEY, CDR2 SVGEGT. This CDR3 contains 17 residues. The CDR3 DNA is TGTGCCAGCAGTTCCCTCGGGACTAGCGGTAGCACAGATACGCAGTATTTT. Translated, it gives CASSSLGTSGSTDTQYF.

A single count supports this clone. The genes are TRBV5-6 and TRBJ2-5, with TRBD2 identical over 7 bases. The V and J ends lost 6 bases and 2 bases, in that order; junction bases with no gene match: 10. Germline V gives CDR1 SGHDT, CDR2 YYEEEE. The CDR3 loop spans 15 amino acids. The CDR3 protein is CASTPTGRGQETQYF. DNA for the CDR3: TGTGCCAGCACCCCCACGGGGCGGGGGCAAGAGACCCAGTACTTC.

V usage is TRBV19 and J usage is TRBJ2-7, with a tentative D call TRBD1 (6 bases). The length of the CDR3 is 15 residues. The V end was cut by 3 bases, the J end by 2 bases, with 14 bases between. Germline V lookup: CDR1 LNHDA, CDR2 SQIVND (reference sequence). The chain's CDR3 is CASSISYRDAYEQYF. CDR3 nucleotides: TGTGCCAGTAGTATTTCCTACAGGGACGCCTACGAGCAGTACTTC. Together with reference TRBV19 and TRBJ2-7, the CDR3 gives the full variable domain: DGGITQSPKYLFRKEGQNVTLSCEQNLNHDAMYWYRQDPGQGLRLIYYSQIVNDFQKGDIAEGYSVSREKKESFPLTVTSAQKNPTAFYLCASSISYRDAYEQYFGPGTRLTVT.